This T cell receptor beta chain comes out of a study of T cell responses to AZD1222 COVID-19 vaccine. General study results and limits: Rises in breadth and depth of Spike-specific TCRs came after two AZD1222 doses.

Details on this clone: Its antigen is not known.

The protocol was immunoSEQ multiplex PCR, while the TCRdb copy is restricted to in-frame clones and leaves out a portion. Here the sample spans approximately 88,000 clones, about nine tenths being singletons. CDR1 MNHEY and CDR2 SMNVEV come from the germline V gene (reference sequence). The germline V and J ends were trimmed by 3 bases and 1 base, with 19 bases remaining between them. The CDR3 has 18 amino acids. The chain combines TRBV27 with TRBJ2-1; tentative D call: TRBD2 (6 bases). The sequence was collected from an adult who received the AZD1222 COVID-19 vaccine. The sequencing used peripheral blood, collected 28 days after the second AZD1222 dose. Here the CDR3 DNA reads TGTGCCAGCAGTTTGAGGACCCAAGCGGGTATTTCCTACAATGAGCAGTTCTTC. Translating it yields CASSLRTQAGISYNEQFF.